The present entry profiles one TCR beta chain with its context. This specimen belongs to a study of blood T cell repertoires in COVID-19. Under the authors' procedure: Amplified reference gene primers provided the basis for estimating nucleated cell counts. Sequencing was performed with immunoSEQ multiplex PCR; in TCRdb, only in-frame clones are kept and a portion is missing. That table furnishes V, J and clone size, whereas the DNA furnished D and trimming. The profile shows about 190,000 clones, more than 70% of them singletons. CDR3 length equals 14 residues. V lost 4 bases, J lost 1 base, and 4 bases stayed unmatched. In germline, CDR1 is SGHRS, CDR2 YFSETQ.

Material for sequencing was peripheral blood. The genes are TRBV5-1 and TRBJ2-5, with TRBD1 matching 7 bases. The clonotype was recovered from an elderly woman with active or convalescent COVID-19. CDR3 coding DNA: TGCGCCAGCAGCAGAAACAGGGGCCAAGAGACCCAGTACTTC. It encodes CASSRNRGQETQYF.